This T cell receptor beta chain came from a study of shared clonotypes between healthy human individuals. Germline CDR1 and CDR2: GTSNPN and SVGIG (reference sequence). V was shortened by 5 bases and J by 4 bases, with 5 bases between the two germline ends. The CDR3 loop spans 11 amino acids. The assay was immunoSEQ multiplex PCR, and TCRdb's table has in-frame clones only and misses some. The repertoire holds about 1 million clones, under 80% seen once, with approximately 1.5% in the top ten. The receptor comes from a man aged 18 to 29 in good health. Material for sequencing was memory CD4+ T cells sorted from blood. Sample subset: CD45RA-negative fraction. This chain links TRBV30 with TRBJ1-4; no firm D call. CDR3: CAWAVNEKLFF. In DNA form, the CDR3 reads TGTGCCTGGGCCGTTAATGAAAAACTGTTTTTT.